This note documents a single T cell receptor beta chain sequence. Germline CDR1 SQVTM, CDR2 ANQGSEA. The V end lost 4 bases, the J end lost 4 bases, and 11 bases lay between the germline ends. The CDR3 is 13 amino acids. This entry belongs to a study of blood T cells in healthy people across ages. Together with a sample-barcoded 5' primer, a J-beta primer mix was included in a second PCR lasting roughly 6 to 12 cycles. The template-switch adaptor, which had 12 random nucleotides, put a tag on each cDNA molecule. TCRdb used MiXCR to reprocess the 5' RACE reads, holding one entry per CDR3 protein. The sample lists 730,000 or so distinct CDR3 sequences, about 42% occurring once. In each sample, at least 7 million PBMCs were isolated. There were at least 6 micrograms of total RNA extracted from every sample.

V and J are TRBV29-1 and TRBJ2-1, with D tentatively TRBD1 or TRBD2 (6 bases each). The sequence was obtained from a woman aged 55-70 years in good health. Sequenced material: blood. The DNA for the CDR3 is TGCAGCGTTGGGGGGGCGCTTTACAATGAGCAGTTCTTC. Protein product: CSVGGALYNEQFF.